Here is one T cell receptor beta chain with its context. The sample belongs to a study of blood T cell repertoires in COVID-19. Clones were read by immunoSEQ multiplex PCR, and TCRdb kept only the in-frame ones, dropping some. The repertoire holds approximately 62,000 clones, about 90% seen once, with around 8.3% in the top ten. Looked up from germline, CDR1 is SGHNT and CDR2 is YYREEE (reference sequence). The CDR3 sequence is 15 residues long. Trimming stripped 5 bases from V and 3 bases from J, with 17 bases between. The sample consisted of peripheral blood. This chain uses TRBV5-4 with TRBJ1-2, with a tentative D call TRBD1 (5 bases). The clonotype originates from a human donor with active COVID-19. The donor label of this sample is uncertain. CDR3 protein: CASRRAGGEDYGYTF. In nucleotides, the CDR3 is TGTGCCAGCAGACGAGCGGGGGGGGAGGACTATGGCTACACCTTC. Full variable domain (outside the CDR3, taken from reference TRBV5-4 and TRBJ1-2): ETGVTQSPTHLIKTRGQQVTLRCSSQSGHNTVSWYQQALGQGPQFIFQYYREEENGRGNFPPRFSGLQFPNYSSELNVNALELDDSALYLCASRRAGGEDYGYTFGSGTRLTVV.